The subject of this entry is one T cell receptor (beta chain). Its antigen remains unidentified. This sample stems from a study of cytomegalovirus exposure and HLA in healthy donors. General study findings and limits: Prior analysis indicated that the majority of TCR beta V segments exhibited productivity approximately 87% or approximately 30% of the time.

The CDR3 has 14 amino acids. Germline lookup yields CDR1 LNHDA and CDR2 SQIVND (reference sequence). The germline V and J ends were trimmed by 8 bases and 4 bases, with 17 bases remaining between them. This PCR relied on a set of 60 Vbeta primers and 13 Jbeta primers. Here immunoSEQ multiplex PCR was the method, and the copy in TCRdb shows in-frame clones only, minus some. This sample has 150,000 to 200,000 clones, with 71% found just once. All the people who gave samples were healthy bone marrow donors. At sampling all donors were nominally healthy, likely with unrecorded immune exposures. Material: PBMCs. This chain uses TRBV19 with TRBJ1-2; D call uncertain. This clonotype was obtained from a woman aged 30 to 39 in good health and CMV-seronegative. The CDR3 sequence is CASRPRGWLYGYTF. The CDR3 DNA is TGTGCCAGTCGCCCCCGGGGTTGGCTCTATGGCTACACCTTC.